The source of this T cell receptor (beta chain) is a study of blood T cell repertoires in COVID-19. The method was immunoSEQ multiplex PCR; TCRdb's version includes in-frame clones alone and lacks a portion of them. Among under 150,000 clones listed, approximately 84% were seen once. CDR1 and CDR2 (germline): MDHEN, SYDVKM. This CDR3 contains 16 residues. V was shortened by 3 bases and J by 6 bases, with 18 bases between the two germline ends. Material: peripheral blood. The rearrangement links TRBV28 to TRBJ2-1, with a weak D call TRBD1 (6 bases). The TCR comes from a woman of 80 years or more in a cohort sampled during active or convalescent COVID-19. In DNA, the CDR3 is TGTGCCAGCAGTTTCAGGGGTCAGCTTAGGGGCAATGAGCAGTTCTTC. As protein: CASSFRGQLRGNEQFF.